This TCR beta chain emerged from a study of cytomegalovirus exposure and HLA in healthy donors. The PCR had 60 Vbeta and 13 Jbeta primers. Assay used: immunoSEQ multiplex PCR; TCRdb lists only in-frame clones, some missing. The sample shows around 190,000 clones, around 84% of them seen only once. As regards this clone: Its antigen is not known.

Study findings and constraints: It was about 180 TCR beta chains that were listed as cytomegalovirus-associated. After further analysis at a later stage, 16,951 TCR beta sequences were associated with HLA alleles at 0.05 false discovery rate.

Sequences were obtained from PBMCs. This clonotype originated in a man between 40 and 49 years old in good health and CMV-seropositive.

CDR3 loop: CASSSGDWVYEQYF. Written as DNA, the CDR3 is TGTGCCAGCAGTTCGGGAGATTGGGTGTACGAGCAGTACTTC. The chain uses TRBV27 and TRBJ2-7; D is possibly TRBD2 (6 bases). Germline V gene sequence: CDR1 MNHEY, CDR2 SMNVEV (reference sequence). The V end lost 4 bases, the J end lost 4 bases, and 14 bases lay between the germline ends. The CDR3 covers 14 residues.